Listed below are T cell receptor beta chains from one sample, sequenced in a study of T cells after yellow fever vaccination. Using its own MiXCR run on the 5' RACE reads, TCRdb lists one record per CDR3 protein. The sample lists a few hundred thousand distinct CDR3 sequences, about 4% occurring once. The source was PBMCs, collected 5 days after the yellow fever booster vaccination. The receptor source for this set is a man in his late teens or twenties who received the YFV17D yellow fever vaccine. Each CDR3 is given with its conserved first and last residue.

>TRBJ2-1|TRBV18
CASSRQGLAGDLEQFF
>TRBJ2-1|TRBV7-9
CASSLPSQSFENEQFF
>TRBJ1-2|TRBV6-2/TRBV6-3
CASTSAGGNPDDYGYTF
>TRBJ2-1|TRBV27
CASSLWDSTWDEQFF
>TRBJ2-1|TRBV7-6
CASSLGSALPLNEQFF
>TRBJ2-5|TRBV20-1
CSAPGRGLKETQYF
>TRBJ2-3|TRBV18
CASSPGTDKQYF
>TRBJ2-3|TRBV7-2
CASSSDGGTDTQYF
>TRBJ1-5|TRBV28
CASIPQQGQGGNQPQHF
>TRBJ2-1|TRBV6-4
CASSETTGTREFF
>TRBJ2-5|TRBV6-5
CASSLLDLGARETQYF
>TRBJ2-3|TRBV4-2
CASSQRVTGWGPDTQYF
>TRBJ1-1|TRBV6-6
CASSPQPHRGGEAFF
>TRBJ1-1|TRBV6-1
CASSPTRFPNTEAFF
>TRBJ1-2|TRBV12-3/TRBV12-4
CASSLSSTGLVGYTF
>TRBJ2-1|TRBV7-3
CASSLNGIEQFF
>TRBJ1-4|TRBV7-9
CASSFNPGPLIREKLFF
>TRBJ1-2|TRBV12-3/TRBV12-4
CASSFVDGYTF
>TRBJ2-4|TRBV6-5
CASSYSTGAAKNIQYF
>TRBJ2-7|TRBV9
CASSLAQGEVEQYF
>TRBJ2-3|TRBV6-5
CASSRILAGGTDTQYF
>TRBJ2-5|TRBV5-6
CASSTLGLEETQYF
>TRBJ1-1|TRBV10-3
CAIKGVGDTEAFF
>TRBJ2-3|TRBV7-2
CASSRLFDAQYF
>TRBJ2-1|TRBV5-1
CASSLVQAYNEQFF
>TRBJ1-5|TRBV27
CASSFGRGGNQPQHF
>TRBJ2-2|TRBV12-3/TRBV12-4
CASRPRGLAGGETGELFF
>TRBJ1-5|TRBV7-2
CASSSRGDQPQHF
>TRBJ2-1|TRBV6-2/TRBV6-3
CASSRRAAHEQFF
>TRBJ2-1|TRBV12-3/TRBV12-4
CASSLGKKPNEQFF
>TRBJ2-1|TRBV5-1
CASSRDLQGFYEQFF
>TRBJ2-1|TRBV7-2
CASSSTRLAGAGEQFF
>TRBJ1-1|TRBV30
CAWSAQGAIEAFF
>TRBJ1-1|TRBV4-2
CASSHGGGNTEAFF
>TRBJ2-3|TRBV7-2
CASSLVSGRGDTQYF